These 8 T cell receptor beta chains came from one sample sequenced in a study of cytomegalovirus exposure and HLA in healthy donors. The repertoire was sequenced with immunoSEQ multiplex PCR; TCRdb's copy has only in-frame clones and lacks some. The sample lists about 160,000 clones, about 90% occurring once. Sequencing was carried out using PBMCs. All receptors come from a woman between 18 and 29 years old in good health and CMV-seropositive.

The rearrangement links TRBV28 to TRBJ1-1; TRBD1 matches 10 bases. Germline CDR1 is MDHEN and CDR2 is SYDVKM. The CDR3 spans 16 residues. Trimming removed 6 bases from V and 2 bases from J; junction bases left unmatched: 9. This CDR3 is CASSPPGTGDNTEAFF. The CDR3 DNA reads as TGTGCCAGCAGCCCACCCGGGACAGGGGATAACACTGAAGCTTTCTTT. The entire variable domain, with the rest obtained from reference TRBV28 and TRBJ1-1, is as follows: DVKVTQSSRYLVKRTGEKVFLECVQDMDHENMFWYRQDPGLGLRLIYFSYDVKMKEKGDIPEGYSVSREKKERFSLILESASTNQTSMYLCASSPPGTGDNTEAFFGQGTRLTVV.

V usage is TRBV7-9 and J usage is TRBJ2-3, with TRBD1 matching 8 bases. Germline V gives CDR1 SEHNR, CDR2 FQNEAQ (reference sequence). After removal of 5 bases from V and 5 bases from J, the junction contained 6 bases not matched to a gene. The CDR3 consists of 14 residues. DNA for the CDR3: TGTGCCAGCAGCACCGGACAGGGAGAAGATACGCAGTATTTT. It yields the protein CASSTGQGEDTQYF. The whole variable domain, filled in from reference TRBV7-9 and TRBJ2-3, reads DTGVSQNPRHKITKRGQNVTFRCDPISEHNRLYWYRQTLGQGPEFLTYFQNEAQLEKSRLLSDRFSAERPKGSFSTLEIQRTEQGDSAMYLCASSTGQGEDTQYFGPGTRLTVL.

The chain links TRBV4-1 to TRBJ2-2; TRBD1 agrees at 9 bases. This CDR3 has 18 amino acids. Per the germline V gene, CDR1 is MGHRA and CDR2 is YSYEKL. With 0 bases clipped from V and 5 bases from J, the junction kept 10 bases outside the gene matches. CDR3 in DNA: TGCGCCAGCAGCCAAGATAAGGGGAGACAGGGGGGAACCGGGGAGCTGTTTTTT. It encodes CASSQDKGRQGGTGELFF.

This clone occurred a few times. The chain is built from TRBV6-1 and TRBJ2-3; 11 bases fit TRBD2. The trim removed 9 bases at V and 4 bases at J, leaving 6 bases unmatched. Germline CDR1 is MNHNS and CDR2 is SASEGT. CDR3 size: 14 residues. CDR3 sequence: CASNSGRGPDTQYF. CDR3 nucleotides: TGTGCCAGTAATAGCGGGAGGGGACCAGATACGCAGTATTTT.

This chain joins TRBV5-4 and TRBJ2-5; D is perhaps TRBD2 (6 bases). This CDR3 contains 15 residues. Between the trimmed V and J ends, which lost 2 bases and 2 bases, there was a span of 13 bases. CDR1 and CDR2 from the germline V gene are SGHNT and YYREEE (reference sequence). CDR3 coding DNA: TGTGCCAGCAGCTTTTCCGGGGGAAGGCAAGAGACCCAGTACTTC. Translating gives CASSFSGGRQETQYF.

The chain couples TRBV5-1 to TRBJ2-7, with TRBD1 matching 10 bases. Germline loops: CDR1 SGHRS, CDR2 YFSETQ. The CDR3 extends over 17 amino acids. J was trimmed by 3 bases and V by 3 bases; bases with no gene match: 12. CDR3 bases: TGCGCCAGCAGCTCAGGGACAGGGGACGTTTTGGGCTACGAGCAGTACTTC. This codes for CASSSGTGDVLGYEQYF. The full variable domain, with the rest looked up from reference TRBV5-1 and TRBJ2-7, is KAGVTQTPRYLIKTRGQQVTLSCSPISGHRSVSWYQQTPGQGLQFLFEYFSETQRNKGNFPGRFSGRQFSNSRSEMNVSTLELGDSALYLCASSSGTGDVLGYEQYFGPGTRLTVT.

The CDR3 protein is CASSLDRGGETQYF. CDR3 DNA sequence: TGTGCCAGCAGTCTGGACAGGGGGGGAGAGACCCAGTACTTC. The chain has TRBV6-6 and TRBJ2-5; 10 bases match TRBD1. V was pared by 5 bases and J by 4 bases, with 4 bases of the junction left unmatched. This CDR3 has 14 amino acids. Germline CDR1 MNHNY, CDR2 SVGAGI (reference sequence).

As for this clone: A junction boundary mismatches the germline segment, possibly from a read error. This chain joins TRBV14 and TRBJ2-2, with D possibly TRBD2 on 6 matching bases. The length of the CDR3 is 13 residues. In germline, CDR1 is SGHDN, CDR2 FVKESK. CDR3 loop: CASSQAPIGGLFF. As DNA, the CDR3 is TGTGCCAGCAGCCAAGCTCCAATCGGGGGGCTGTTTTTT.